The present T cell receptor (beta chain) was sequenced within a study of shared clonotypes between healthy human individuals. Background on the study: Per-donor plates numbered three CD4 naive, three CD4 memory, two CD8 naive and one CD8 memory.

General study findings and limits: Depth was large, yet rarefaction showed that sorted-subset sequencing was incomplete.

Remarks on this clone: As yet, its antigen is unknown.

Donors were healthy HIV-negative adults without recently reported acute infections or vaccinations. V was pared by 7 bases and J by 9 bases, with 22 bases between. Germline loops: CDR1 MNHNY, CDR2 SVGAGI (reference sequence). The CDR3 sequence is 14 residues long. The data were produced by immunoSEQ multiplex PCR, yet TCRdb's version contains in-frame clones alone and is incomplete. The profile shows millions of clones, 85% to 95% of them singletons. The sample consisted of naive CD4+ T cells from PBMCs. Subset defined: CD45RA+ positively selected. The V and J genes are TRBV6-6 and TRBJ2-7; D perhaps matches TRBD2 (7 bases). This TCR was sampled from a man younger than 35 in good health. Some clones in this sample may be carry-over from other donors' samples. CDR3 bases: TGTGCCAGCACCGAGCGGGCTAGCGGAGGGGGGCAGTACTTC. Its protein product is CASTERASGGGQYF.